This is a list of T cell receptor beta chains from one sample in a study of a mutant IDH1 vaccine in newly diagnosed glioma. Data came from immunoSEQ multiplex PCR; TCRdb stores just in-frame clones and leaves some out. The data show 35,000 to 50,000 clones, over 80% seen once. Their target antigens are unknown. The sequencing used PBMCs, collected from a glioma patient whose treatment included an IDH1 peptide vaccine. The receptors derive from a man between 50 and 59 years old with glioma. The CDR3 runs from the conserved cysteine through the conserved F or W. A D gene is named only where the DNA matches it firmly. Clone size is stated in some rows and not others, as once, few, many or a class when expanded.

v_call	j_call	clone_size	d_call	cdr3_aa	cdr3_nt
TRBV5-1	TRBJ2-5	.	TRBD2	CASSKASGIETQYF	TGCGCCAGCTCCAAGGCTAGCGGGATAGAGACCCAGTACTTC
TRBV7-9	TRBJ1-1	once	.	CASSLVARGLAAFF	TGTGCCAGCAGCTTAGTGGCTAGAGGCCTGGCGGCTTTCTTT
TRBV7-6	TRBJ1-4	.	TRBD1	CASSPPRQGSEKLFF	TGTGCCAGCAGCCCCCCCCGACAGGGGAGTGAAAAACTGTTTTTT
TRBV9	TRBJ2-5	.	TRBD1	CASSVTGQPIGETQYF	TGTGCCAGCAGCGTAACGGGACAGCCGATTGGGGAGACCCAGTACTTC
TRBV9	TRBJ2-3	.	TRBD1	CASSATGGPTDTQYF	TGTGCCAGCAGCGCTACAGGGGGCCCAACAGATACGCAGTATTTT
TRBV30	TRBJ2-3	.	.	CAWSVGGSDTQYF	TGTGCCTGGAGTGTAGGCGGTTCAGATACGCAGTATTTT
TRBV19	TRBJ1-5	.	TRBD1	CASSLRARTGNQPQHF	TGTGCCAGTAGTCTTAGGGCTAGGACAGGAAATCAGCCCCAGCATTTT
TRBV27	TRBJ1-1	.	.	CASSWAGLNTEAFF	TGTGCCAGCAGTTGGGCAGGACTGAACACTGAAGCTTTCTTT
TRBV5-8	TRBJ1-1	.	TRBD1	CASSYRTGWNTEAFF	TGTGCCAGCAGTTATCGGACAGGGTGGAACACTGAAGCTTTCTTT
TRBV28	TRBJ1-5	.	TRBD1	CASRAPQGQEPQHF	TGTGCCAGCAGGGCCCCACAGGGGCAGGAGCCCCAGCATTTT
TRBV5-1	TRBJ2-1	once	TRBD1	CASSSSGQDYNEQFF	TGCGCCAGCAGCTCCTCGGGACAGGACTACAATGAGCAGTTCTTC
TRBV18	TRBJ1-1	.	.	CASSPRTGLNLGEAFF	TGTGCCAGCTCACCACGCACAGGGCTCAATCTCGGTGAAGCTTTCTTT
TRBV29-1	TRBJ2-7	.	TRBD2	CSAGLAGEYEQYF	TGCAGCGCCGGACTAGCGGGGGAATACGAGCAGTACTTC
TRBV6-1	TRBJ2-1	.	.	CASSPGDYLNEQFF	TGTGCCAGCTCCCCGGGTGACTATCTCAATGAGCAGTTCTTC
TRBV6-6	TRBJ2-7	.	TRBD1	CASSPGQGTYEQYF	TGTGCCAGCAGCCCAGGACAGGGCACCTACGAGCAGTACTTC
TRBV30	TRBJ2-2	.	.	CALEGASGSGELFF	TGTGCCTTGGAGGGGGCTAGCGGCTCCGGGGAGCTGTTTTTT
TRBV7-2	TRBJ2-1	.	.	CASSPRTGGINEQFF	TGTGCCAGCAGCCCGCGGACAGGAGGGATCAATGAGCAGTTCTTC
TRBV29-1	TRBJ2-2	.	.	CSVEGGTGELFF	TGCAGCGTTGAGGGGGGCACCGGGGAGCTGTTTTTT
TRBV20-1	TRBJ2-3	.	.	CSARSTQYF	TGCAGTGCTAGGAGCACGCAGTATTTT
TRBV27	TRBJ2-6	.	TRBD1	CASSPTRQGAGANVLTF	TGTGCCAGCAGTCCTACCCGACAGGGGGCTGGGGCCAACGTCCTGACTTTC
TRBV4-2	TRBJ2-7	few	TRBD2	CASSPGLAGGPFWLTYEQYF	TGTGCCAGCAGCCCAGGACTAGCGGGAGGCCCCTTCTGGCTCACCTACGAGCAGTACTTC
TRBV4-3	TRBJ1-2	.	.	CASSQEAGLSYGYTF	TGCGCCAGCAGCCAAGAGGCGGGCCTTAGCTATGGCTACACCTTC
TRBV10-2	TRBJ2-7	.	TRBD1	CASRQGRHYEQYF	TGCGCCAGCAGACAGGGGCGGCACTACGAGCAGTACTTC
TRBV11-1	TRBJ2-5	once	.	CASSSRDRGTEETQYF	TGTGCCAGCAGCTCTAGAGACAGAGGAACGGAAGAGACCCAGTACTTC
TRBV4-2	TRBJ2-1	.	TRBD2	CASSQDAGVDEQFF	TGTGCCAGCAGCCAAGATGCGGGAGTCGATGAGCAGTTCTTC
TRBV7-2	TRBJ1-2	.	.	CASSLDLRADYGYTF	TGTGCCAGCAGCTTAGATCTCAGGGCGGACTATGGCTACACCTTC
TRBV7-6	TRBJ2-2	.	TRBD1	CASTLRQGTGELFF	TGTGCCAGCACCTTACGACAGGGGACCGGGGAGCTGTTTTTT
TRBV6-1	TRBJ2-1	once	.	CASSLRAGWYNEQFF	TGTGCCAGCAGCCTCAGGGCAGGGTGGTACAATGAGCAGTTCTTC
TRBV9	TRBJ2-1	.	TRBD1	CASSVGTGYNEQFF	TGTGCCAGCAGCGTCGGGACAGGTTACAATGAGCAGTTCTTC
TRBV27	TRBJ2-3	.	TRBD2	CASSFLAGADTQYF	TGTGCCAGCAGTTTTCTGGCGGGAGCAGATACGCAGTATTTT
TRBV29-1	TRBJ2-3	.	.	CSVEEYGSTDTQYF	TGCAGCGTTGAAGAATACGGGAGCACAGATACGCAGTATTTT
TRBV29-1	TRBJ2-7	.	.	CSVRTVLYEQYF	TGCAGCGTACGGACAGTACTCTACGAGCAGTACTTC
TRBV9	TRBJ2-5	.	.	CASSAGTKEGTQYF	TGTGCCAGCAGCGCCGGGACAAAGGAGGGGACCCAGTACTTC
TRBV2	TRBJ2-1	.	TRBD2	CASRRASGALDEQFF	TGTGCCAGCAGGCGCGCTAGCGGCGCCTTGGATGAGCAGTTCTTC
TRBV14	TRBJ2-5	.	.	CASSQVRETQYF	TGTGCCAGCAGCCAAGTTAGGGAGACCCAGTACTTC
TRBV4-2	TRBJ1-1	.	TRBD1	CASSQVNPGIRDRILNTEAFF	TGTGCCAGCAGCCAAGTGAACCCCGGTATCCGGGACAGGATCCTGAACACTGAAGCTTTCTTT
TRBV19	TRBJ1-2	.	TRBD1	CASSMGDRGGGYTF	TGTGCCAGTAGTATGGGGGACAGGGGCGGCGGCTACACCTTC
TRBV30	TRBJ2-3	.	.	CAWSVGSPDTQYF	TGTGCCTGGAGTGTAGGCAGCCCAGATACGCAGTATTTT
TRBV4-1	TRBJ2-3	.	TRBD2	CASSRRWTSGDTDTQYF	TGCGCCAGCAGCCGACGATGGACTAGCGGGGACACAGATACGCAGTATTTT
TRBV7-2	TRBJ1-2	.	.	CASNPRQGINYGYTF	TGTGCCAGCAATCCGAGGCAGGGGATAAACTATGGCTACACCTTC
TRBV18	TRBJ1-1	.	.	CASSPPSKNTEAFF	TGTGCCAGCTCACCTCCTTCGAAGAACACTGAAGCTTTCTTT
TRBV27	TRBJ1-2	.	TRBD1	CATISIDQQGWGGYTF	TGTGCCACCATCTCTATCGATCAACAGGGGTGGGGTGGCTACACCTTC
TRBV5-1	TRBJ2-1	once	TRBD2	CASSLDGTSDEQFF	TGCGCCAGCAGCTTGGATGGGACTAGCGATGAGCAGTTCTTC
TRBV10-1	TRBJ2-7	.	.	CASSESGYEQYF	TGCGCCAGCAGTGAGAGTGGTTACGAGCAGTACTTC
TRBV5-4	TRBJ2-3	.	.	CASSLVPSGYTDTQYF	TGTGCCAGCAGCTTGGTTCCGAGCGGGTACACAGATACGCAGTATTTT